This TCR beta chain came from a study of T cells in Graves' hyperthyroidism and ophthalmopathy. Study-wide context: Peripheral blood samples were taken at initial diagnosis, prior to any treatment. Study conclusions and caveats: Blood samples included most of the expanded thyroid clonotypes exceeding 0.001.

The CDR3 regions of TCR beta were amplified from RNA transcripts. TCR CDR3 regions were first amplified by RT-PCR with HTBI primers. TCRdb passed the multiplex PCR reads through MiXCR, listing each CDR3 protein once. The table lists about 380,000 distinct CDR3 sequences, approximately 17% of them singletons. This clonotype was found many times. The antigen is unknown. Patients were excluded for uncontrolled infection, other autoimmune disease, pregnancy or lactation. On the basis of clinical symptoms, serum thyroxine and TRAb, thyroid ultrasound and orbital computed tomography, diagnoses were made. The CDR3 has 16 amino acids. V lost 1 base, J lost 4 bases, and 16 bases lay in between. Germline V gives CDR1 LGHDT, CDR2 YNNKEL (reference sequence).

Input material: blood. V gene TRBV3-1 combines with J gene TRBJ1-2; maybe TRBD1 (5 bases). This sequence originates from a man younger than 35 with Graves' ophthalmopathy. CDR3 nucleotide sequence: TGTGCCAGCAGCCAAGCCCTGGGGCCAAGTTTCTATGGCTACACCTTC. Its protein product is CASSQALGPSFYGYTF. Based on the CDR3 plus reference TRBV3-1 and TRBJ1-2, the full variable domain is DTAVSQTPKYLVTQMGNDKSIKCEQNLGHDTMYWYKQDSKKFLKIMFSYNNKELIINETVPNRFSPKSPDKAHLNLHINSLELGDSAVYFCASSQALGPSFYGYTFGSGTRLTVV.